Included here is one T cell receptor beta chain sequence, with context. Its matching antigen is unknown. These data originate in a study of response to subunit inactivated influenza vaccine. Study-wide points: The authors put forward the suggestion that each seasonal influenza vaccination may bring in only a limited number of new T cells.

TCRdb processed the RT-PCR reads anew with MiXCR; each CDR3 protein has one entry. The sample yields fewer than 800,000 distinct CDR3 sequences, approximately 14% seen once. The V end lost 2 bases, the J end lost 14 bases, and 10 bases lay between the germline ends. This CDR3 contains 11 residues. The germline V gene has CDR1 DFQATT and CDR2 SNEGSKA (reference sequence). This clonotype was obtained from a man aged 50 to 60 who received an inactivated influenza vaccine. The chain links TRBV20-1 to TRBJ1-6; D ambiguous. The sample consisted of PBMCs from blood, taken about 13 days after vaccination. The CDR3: CSARLESALHF. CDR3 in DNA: TGCAGTGCTAGATTGGAGTCGGCCCTCCACTTT.